Presented here are 14 T cell receptor beta chains from one specimen sequenced in a study of shared clonotypes between healthy human individuals. TCRdb's copy holds only in-frame clones and misses some; the assay was immunoSEQ multiplex PCR. The sample records about 980,000 clones, 76% being singletons. Input material: memory CD4+ T cells sorted from blood. Indicated subset: CD45RA-negative fraction. The receptor set was obtained from a man aged 18 to 29 in good health.

V gene TRBV28 combines with J gene TRBJ1-2; D is ambiguous. V shed 4 bases and J shed 4 bases, with 10 bases lying between them. This CDR3 is 13 amino acids long. Germline V gene lookup returns CDR1 MDHEN and CDR2 SYDVKM. Here the CDR3 DNA reads TGTGCCAGCAGTTCCCAGGAAGTCTATGGCTACACCTTC. It is translated as CASSSQEVYGYTF.

This clone has a single count. The chain has TRBV7-6 and TRBJ1-2; D is unclear. This CDR3 spans 13 amino acids. The germline V and J ends were trimmed by 5 bases and 3 bases, with 10 bases remaining between them. Germline V lookup: CDR1 SGHVS, CDR2 FNYEAQ. This chain's CDR3 is CASSPGRDYGYTF. The CDR3 nucleotides read TGTGCCAGCAGCCCTGGTCGGGACTATGGCTACACCTTC. The variable domain in full, with the rest retrieved from reference TRBV7-6 and TRBJ1-2, is GAGVSQSPRYKVTKRGQDVALRCDPISGHVSLYWYRQALGQGPEFLTYFNYEAQQDKSGLPNDRFSAERPEGSISTLTIQRTEQRDSAMYRCASSPGRDYGYTFGSGTRLTVV.

The chain recombines TRBV6-4 with TRBJ2-1; D may be TRBD2 (6 bases). V was shortened by 5 bases and J by 6 bases, with 17 bases between the two germline ends. The CDR3 covers 15 residues. In germline, CDR1 is MRHNA, CDR2 SNTAGT. The CDR3 sequence: CASSSGLGLVNEQFF. The CDR3 nucleotides read TGTGCCAGCAGTTCGGGACTCGGGTTGGTCAATGAGCAGTTCTTC.

Comments on this clone: Other DNA sequences in this specimen translate into the identical CDR3. The V call is TRBV10-1, the J call TRBJ1-3, with D hard to call. Trimming cost V 0 bases and J 0 bases, with 3 bases left between them. In germline, CDR1 is WNHNN, CDR2 SYGVQD (reference sequence). The length of the CDR3 is 14 residues. The CDR3 protein is CASSESGSGNTIYF. The CDR3 DNA reads TGCGCCAGCAGTGAGTCAGGCTCTGGAAACACCATATATTTT.

The V gene is TRBV11-2, the J gene TRBJ2-5, with 14 bases lining up with TRBD2. This CDR3 is 16 amino acids long. Germline trimming cut 5 bases from V and 8 bases from J; bases unmatched to any gene: 10. Germline-derived CDR1 and CDR2 are SGHAT and FQNNGV. CDR3 amino acids: CASSLGGTSGSGTQYF. CDR3 DNA: TGTGCCAGCAGCCTAGGGGGGACTAGCGGGAGTGGTACCCAGTACTTC.

This clone was seen only once. The V and J genes are TRBV30 and TRBJ1-3; no clear D gene. Trimming removed 2 bases from V and 0 bases from J, with 17 bases in between. In germline, CDR1 is GTSNPN, CDR2 SVGIG (reference sequence). The CDR3 length is 17 residues. CDR3 loop: CAWSPVTRWRSGNTIYF. As DNA, the CDR3 is TGTGCCTGGAGTCCTGTTACCCGCTGGCGCTCTGGAAACACCATATATTTT.

Worth noting for this clone: The junction shows a germline mismatch at one end, possibly a read error. The J gene is TRBJ2-7, the V gene TRBV7-9; D is possibly TRBD2 (5 bases). Per the germline V gene, CDR1 is SEHNR and CDR2 is FQNEAQ (reference sequence). The CDR3 contains 15 residues. The CDR3 DNA reads TGTGCCAGCAGCCCGGGGTCAGGCAGATCCTACGGGCAGTACTTC. Translation: CASSPGSGRSYGQYF.

This clone was seen a handful of times. The chain recombines TRBV29-1 with TRBJ2-1; TRBD2 matches at 7 bases. Trimming cost V 3 bases and J 2 bases; bases outside gene matches: 4. Germline V gene sequence: CDR1 SQVTM, CDR2 ANQGSEA. The CDR3 covers 14 residues. This CDR3 reads CSVDHSGAYNEQFF. CDR3 DNA: TGCAGCGTTGATCACAGCGGGGCCTACAATGAGCAGTTCTTC.

The chain employs TRBV19 and TRBJ1-1; 10 nucleotides line up with TRBD1. CDR1 is LNHDA and CDR2 is SQIVND in the germline V gene (reference sequence). This CDR3 contains 16 residues. With 7 bases clipped from V and 1 base from J, the junction kept 9 bases outside the gene matches. The CDR3 nucleotides read TGTGCCAGTACCAGCGGGACAGGGGTAGGGAACACTGAAGCTTTCTTT. Translating gives CASTSGTGVGNTEAFF.

A few counts support this clone. V and J are TRBV30 and TRBJ2-5, with D perhaps TRBD2 (5 bases). The CDR3 has 15 amino acids. V lost 0 bases and J lost 2, with 13 bases in between. Germline V gene sequence: CDR1 GTSNPN, CDR2 SVGIG (reference sequence). The CDR3 protein is CAWSVPPGWQETQYF. In DNA, the CDR3 is TGTGCCTGGAGTGTACCCCCGGGGTGGCAAGAGACCCAGTACTTC.

The chain joins TRBV30 to TRBJ2-2; D not certain. CDR3 length: 14 residues. Germline CDR1 is GTSNPN and CDR2 is SVGIG (reference sequence). V dropped 0 bases and J dropped 5 bases, with 10 bases sitting between them. CDR3 coding DNA: TGTGCCTGGAGTGTTTTCGGTTGGACCGGGGAGCTGTTTTTT. This encodes CAWSVFGWTGELFF.

This chain joins TRBV5-1 and TRBJ2-1, with D possibly being TRBD2 (6 bases). CDR3 length: 14 amino acids. Trimming pared 6 bases from V and 2 bases from J, leaving 12 bases between. Germline V CDR1 and CDR2: SGHRS, YFSETQ. The CDR3: CASNDGGAYNEQFF. CDR3 DNA sequence: TGCGCCAGCAATGACGGGGGAGCCTACAATGAGCAGTTCTTC.

This chain uses TRBV5-1 with TRBJ1-3; weak D call: TRBD1 (6 bases). From germline, CDR1 is SGHRS and CDR2 YFSETQ. There are 15 residues in the CDR3. V was pared by 1 base and J by 3 bases, with 11 bases between. This CDR3 is CASSLMPGVGNTIYF. For the CDR3, the DNA is TGCGCCAGCAGCTTGATGCCAGGGGTTGGAAACACCATATATTTT.

The chain recombines TRBV6-1 with TRBJ1-1; D remains unclear. Trimming stripped 3 bases from V and 7 bases from J, with 9 bases between. The germline V gene encodes CDR1 MNHNS and CDR2 SASEGT. The CDR3 runs to 12 residues. CDR3 nucleotide sequence: TGTGCCAGCAGTGACCGACGCGGTGAAGCTTTCTTT. Residues: CASSDRRGEAFF.